This record covers a single T cell receptor (beta chain). Antigen unknown. The data belong to a study of T cell responses to AZD1222 COVID-19 vaccine. Whole-study context: Investigators merged groups given second doses at roughly 4 or roughly 12 weeks.

CDR1 and CDR2 from the germline V gene are SNHLY and FYNNEI. With 2 bases removed from V and 7 bases from J, the gap between germline ends came to 15 bases. The CDR3 runs 15 residues. Sequencing was performed with immunoSEQ multiplex PCR; in TCRdb, only in-frame clones are kept and a portion is missing. This sample yields around 78,000 clones, of which over 80% are seen a single time; roughly 3.1% belongs to the top ten. Broader study findings: Spike-specific TCR repertoires showed rising breadth and depth after two AZD1222 doses. Repertoire collection took place solely once the T cell response had peaked. White British donors predominated, females outnumbered males, and clonal diversity was possibly underestimated.

This material consisted of peripheral blood, taken on day 0 of AZD1222 vaccination. This chain joins TRBV2 and TRBJ2-1; D could derive from TRBD1 or TRBD2 (5 bases each). This receptor was identified in an adult in good health. The CDR3 spells CASSERGDGWNEQFF. DNA for the CDR3: TGTGCCAGCAGTGAACGAGGGGATGGTTGGAATGAGCAGTTCTTC.